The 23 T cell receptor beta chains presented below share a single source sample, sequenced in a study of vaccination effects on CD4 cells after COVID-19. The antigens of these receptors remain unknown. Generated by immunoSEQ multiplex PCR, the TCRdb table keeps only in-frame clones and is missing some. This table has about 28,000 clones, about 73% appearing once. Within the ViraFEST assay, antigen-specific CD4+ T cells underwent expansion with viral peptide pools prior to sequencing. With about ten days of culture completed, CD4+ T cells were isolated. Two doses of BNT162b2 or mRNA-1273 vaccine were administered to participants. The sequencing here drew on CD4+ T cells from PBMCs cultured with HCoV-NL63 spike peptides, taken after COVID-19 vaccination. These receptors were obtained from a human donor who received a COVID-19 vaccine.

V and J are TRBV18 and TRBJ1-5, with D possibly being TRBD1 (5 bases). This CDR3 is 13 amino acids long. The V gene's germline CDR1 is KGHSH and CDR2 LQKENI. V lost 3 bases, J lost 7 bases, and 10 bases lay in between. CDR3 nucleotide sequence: TGTGCCAGCTCACCGATCGGGGCACAGCCCCAGCATTTT. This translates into CASSPIGAQPQHF.

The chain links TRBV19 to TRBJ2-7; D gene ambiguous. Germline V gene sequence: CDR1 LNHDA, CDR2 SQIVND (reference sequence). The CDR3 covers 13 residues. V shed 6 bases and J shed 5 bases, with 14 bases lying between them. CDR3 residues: CASSTTWADEQYF. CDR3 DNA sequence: TGTGCCAGTAGCACCACTTGGGCCGACGAGCAGTACTTC.

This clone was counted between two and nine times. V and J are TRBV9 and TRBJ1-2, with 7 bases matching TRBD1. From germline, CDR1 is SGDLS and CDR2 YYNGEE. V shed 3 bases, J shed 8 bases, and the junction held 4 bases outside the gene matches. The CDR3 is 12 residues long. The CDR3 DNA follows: TGTGCCAGCAGCGAACAGGGGAGCGGCTACACCTTC. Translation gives CASSEQGSGYTF.

CDR3 bases: TGCGCCAGCAGCCAAGTGTCCCTCCTACAGGGCGCTGGCTACACCTTC. Protein sequence: CASSQVSLLQGAGYTF. The chain joins TRBV4-1 to TRBJ1-2; D perhaps matches TRBD1 (6 bases). The CDR3 has 16 residues. Looked up from germline, CDR1 is MGHRA and CDR2 is YSYEKL. Trimming took off 1 base at V and 7 bases at J, with 19 bases between the two ends.

CDR3 region: CASSPGTDLVSGQFF. Here the CDR3 DNA reads TGTGCCAGCTCACCGGGGACAGACCTCGTATCAGGGCAGTTCTTC. The genes are TRBV18 and TRBJ2-1; TRBD1 matches at 7 bases. The V gene's germline CDR1 is KGHSH and CDR2 LQKENI. Trimming at V came to 3 bases and at J to 12 bases, leaving 14 bases not matched to a gene. The CDR3 sequence is 15 residues long.

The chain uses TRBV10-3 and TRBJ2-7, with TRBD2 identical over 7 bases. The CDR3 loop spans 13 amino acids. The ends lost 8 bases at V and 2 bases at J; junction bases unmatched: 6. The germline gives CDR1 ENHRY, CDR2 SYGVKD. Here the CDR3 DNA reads TGTGCCATCGCCGCCAGCGGGGCCTACGAGCAGTACTTC. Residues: CAIAASGAYEQYF.

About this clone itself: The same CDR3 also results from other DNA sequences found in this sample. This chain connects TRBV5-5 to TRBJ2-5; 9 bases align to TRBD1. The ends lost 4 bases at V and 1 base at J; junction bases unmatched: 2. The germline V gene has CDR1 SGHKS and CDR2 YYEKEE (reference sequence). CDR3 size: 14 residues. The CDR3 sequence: CASSPGQGQETQYF. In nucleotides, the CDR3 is TGTGCCAGCAGCCCGGGACAGGGCCAAGAGACCCAGTACTTC.

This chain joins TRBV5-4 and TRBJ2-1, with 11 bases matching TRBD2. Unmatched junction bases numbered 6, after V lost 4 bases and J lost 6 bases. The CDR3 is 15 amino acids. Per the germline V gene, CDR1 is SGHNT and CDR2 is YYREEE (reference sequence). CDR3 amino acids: CASSPTSGSFNEQFF. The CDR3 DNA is TGTGCCAGCAGCCCAACTAGCGGGAGTTTCAATGAGCAGTTCTTC.

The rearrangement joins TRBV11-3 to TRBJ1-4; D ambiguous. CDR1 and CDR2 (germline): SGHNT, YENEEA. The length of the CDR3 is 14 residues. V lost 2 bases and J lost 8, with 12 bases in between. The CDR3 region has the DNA TGTGCCAGCAGCTTATTCTCCTTCTGCGAAAAACTGTTTTTT. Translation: CASSLFSFCEKLFF.

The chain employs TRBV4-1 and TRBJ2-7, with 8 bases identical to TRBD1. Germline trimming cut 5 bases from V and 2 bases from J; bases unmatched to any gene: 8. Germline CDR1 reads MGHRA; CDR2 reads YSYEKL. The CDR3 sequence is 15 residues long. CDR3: CASSFQGDRTYEQYF. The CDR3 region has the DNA TGCGCCAGCAGCTTTCAGGGGGACAGGACCTACGAGCAGTACTTC.

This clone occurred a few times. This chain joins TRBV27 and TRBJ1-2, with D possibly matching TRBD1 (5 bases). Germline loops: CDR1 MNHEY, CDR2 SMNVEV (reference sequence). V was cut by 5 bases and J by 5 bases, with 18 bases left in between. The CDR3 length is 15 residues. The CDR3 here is CASSPQAQLPYGYTF. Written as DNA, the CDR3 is TGTGCCAGCAGTCCACAGGCGCAGTTACCTTATGGCTACACCTTC.

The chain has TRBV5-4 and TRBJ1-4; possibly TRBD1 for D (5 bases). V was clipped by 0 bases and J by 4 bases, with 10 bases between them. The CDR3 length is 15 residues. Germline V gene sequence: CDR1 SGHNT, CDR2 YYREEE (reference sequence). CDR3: CASSLAGGSNEKLFF. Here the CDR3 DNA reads TGTGCCAGCAGCTTGGCTGGGGGAAGTAATGAAAAACTGTTTTTT.

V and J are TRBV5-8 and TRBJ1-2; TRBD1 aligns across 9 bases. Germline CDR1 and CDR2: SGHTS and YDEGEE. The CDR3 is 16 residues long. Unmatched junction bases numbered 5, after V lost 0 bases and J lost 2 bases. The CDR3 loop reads CASSLALTGGNYGYTF. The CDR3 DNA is TGTGCCAGCAGCTTGGCCCTGACAGGGGGGAACTATGGCTACACCTTC.

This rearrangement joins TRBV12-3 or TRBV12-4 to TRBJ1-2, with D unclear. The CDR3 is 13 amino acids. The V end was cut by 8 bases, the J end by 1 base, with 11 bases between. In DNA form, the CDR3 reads TGTGCCAGCCGCGAATGGGGTAACTATGGCTACACCTTC. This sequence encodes CASREWGNYGYTF.

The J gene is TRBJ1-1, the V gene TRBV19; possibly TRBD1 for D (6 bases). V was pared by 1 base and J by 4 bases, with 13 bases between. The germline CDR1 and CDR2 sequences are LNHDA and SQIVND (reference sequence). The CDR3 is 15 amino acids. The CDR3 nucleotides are TGTGCCAGTAGTATAGCACCAGGGGCCGGCACTGAAGCTTTCTTT. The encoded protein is CASSIAPGAGTEAFF. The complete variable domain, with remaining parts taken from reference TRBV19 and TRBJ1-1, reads DGGITQSPKYLFRKEGQNVTLSCEQNLNHDAMYWYRQDPGQGLRLIYYSQIVNDFQKGDIAEGYSVSREKKESFPLTVTSAQKNPTAFYLCASSIAPGAGTEAFFGQGTRLTVV.

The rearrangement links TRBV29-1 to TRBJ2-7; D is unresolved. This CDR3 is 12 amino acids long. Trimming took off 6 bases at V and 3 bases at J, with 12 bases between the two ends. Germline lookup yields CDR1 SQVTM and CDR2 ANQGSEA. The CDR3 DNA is TGCAGCGTCGAGACTGACAACTACGAGCAGTACTTC. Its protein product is CSVETDNYEQYF.

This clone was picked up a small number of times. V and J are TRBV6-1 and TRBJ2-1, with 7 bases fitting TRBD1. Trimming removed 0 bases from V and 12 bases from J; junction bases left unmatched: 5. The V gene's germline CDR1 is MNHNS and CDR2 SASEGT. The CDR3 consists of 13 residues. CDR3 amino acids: CASSEAPGQVQFF. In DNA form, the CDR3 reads TGTGCCAGCAGTGAAGCTCCTGGACAGGTGCAGTTCTTC.

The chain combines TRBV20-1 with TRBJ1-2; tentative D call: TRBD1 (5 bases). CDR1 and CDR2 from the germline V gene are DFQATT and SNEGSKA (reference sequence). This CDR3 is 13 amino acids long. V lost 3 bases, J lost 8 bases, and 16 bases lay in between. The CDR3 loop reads CSASSGGGRGYTF. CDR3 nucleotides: TGCAGTGCTAGTTCCGGCGGGGGACGAGGCTACACCTTC.

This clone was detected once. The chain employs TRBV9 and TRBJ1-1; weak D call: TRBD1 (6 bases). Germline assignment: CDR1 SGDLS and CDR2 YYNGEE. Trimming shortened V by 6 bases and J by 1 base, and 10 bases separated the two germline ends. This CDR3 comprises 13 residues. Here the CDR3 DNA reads TGTGCCAGCAACCAAGGGGGGAACACTGAAGCTTTCTTT. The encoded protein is CASNQGGNTEAFF.

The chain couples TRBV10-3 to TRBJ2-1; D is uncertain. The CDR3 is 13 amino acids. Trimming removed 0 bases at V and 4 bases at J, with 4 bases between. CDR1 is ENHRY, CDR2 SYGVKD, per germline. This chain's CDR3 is CAISESKYNEQFF. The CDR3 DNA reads TGTGCCATCAGTGAGTCGAAGTACAATGAGCAGTTCTTC.

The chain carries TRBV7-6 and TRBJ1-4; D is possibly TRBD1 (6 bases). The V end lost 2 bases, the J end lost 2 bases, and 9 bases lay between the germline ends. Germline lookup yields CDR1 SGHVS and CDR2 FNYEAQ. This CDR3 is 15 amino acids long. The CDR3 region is CASSLRGTTNEKLFF. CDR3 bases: TGTGCCAGCAGCTTAAGGGGGACCACTAATGAAAAACTGTTTTTT.

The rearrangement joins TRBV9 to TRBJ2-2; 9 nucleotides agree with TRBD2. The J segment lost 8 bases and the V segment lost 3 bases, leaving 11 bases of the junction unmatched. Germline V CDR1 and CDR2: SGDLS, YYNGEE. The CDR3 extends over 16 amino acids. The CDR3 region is CASSDLTIAGAGELFF. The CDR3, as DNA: TGTGCCAGCAGCGATCTGACTATAGCGGGAGCTGGGGAGCTGTTTTTT.

The CDR3 nucleotides read TGTGCCAGCAGCTTTGAGGGACAGGGCTATGGCTACACCTTC. It is translated as CASSFEGQGYGYTF. The chain joins TRBV5-4 to TRBJ1-2, with 9 bases that match TRBD1. This CDR3 contains 14 residues. Germline V gene lookup returns CDR1 SGHNT and CDR2 YYREEE (reference sequence). After removal of 2 bases from V and 4 bases from J, the junction contained 3 bases not matched to a gene.